The entry that follows covers one TCR beta chain sequence. The data derive from a study of blood T cell repertoires in COVID-19. Study at large: T cells, B-cell-depleted T cells, or PBMCs supplied cDNA or gDNA.

Assay: immunoSEQ multiplex PCR; the TCRdb copy retains only in-frame clones and omits some. The sample holds roughly 180,000 clones, 82% seen once. The CDR3 spans 13 residues. V shed 5 bases and J shed 3 bases, with 10 bases lying between them. CDR1 is LGHDT and CDR2 is YNNKEL in the germline V gene (reference sequence). Sequenced: PBMCs or T cells enriched from blood (not recorded which). This chain uses TRBV3-1 (or the pseudogene TRBV3-2) with TRBJ1-1, with D perhaps TRBD1 (5 bases). This sequence originates from a man aged 60 to 69 who had recovered from COVID-19. In DNA form, the CDR3 reads TGTGCCAGCAGCTCGGGGACTTACACTGAAGCTTTCTTT. Translated: CASSSGTYTEAFF.